What follows are 14 T cell receptor beta chains derived from one specimen sequenced in a study of shared clonotypes between healthy human individuals (dated by TCRdb to the early 2020s). CD8 naive samples were obtained by positive selection for CCR7 among CD45RO-negative cells, yielding a CD45RA+CCR7+ population from which TemRA cells were excluded. Libraries were made using the immunoSEQ multiplex PCR assay. TCRdb re-hosts the immuneACCESS table, in-frame sequences only. Its copies lack some clones; in the studies checked, an unresolved V gene accounts for under half of them, and the cause for the rest is not known. This sample holds about 680,000 clones; about 91% were observed only once. About 24% of the sample rests with the top ten. Sequenced material: naive CD8+ T cells sorted from blood. The cell subset or site label here, explained by the study, means: CD45RA+CCR7+. All receptors come from a man aged 25-45 years in good health.

The V call is TRBV29-1, the J call TRBJ2-6; D not certain. CDR3 length equals 13 residues. The germline V gene encodes CDR1 SQVTM and CDR2 ANQGSEA. V shed 3 bases and J shed 2 bases, with 5 bases lying between them. The CDR3 coding sequence is TGCAGCGTTGAGGTTGCTGGGGCCAACGTCCTGACTTTC. It translates to CSVEVAGANVLTF.

This clone has only a few counts. The rearrangement uses TRBV6-5 and TRBJ2-5; 8 nucleotides match TRBD1. Germline CDR1 MNHEY, CDR2 SVGAGI. This CDR3 comprises 13 residues. Trimming removed 0 bases from V and 7 bases from J; junction bases left unmatched: 1. As DNA, the CDR3 is TGTGCCAGCAGTTACTCAACAGGGGGGACCCAGTACTTC. This sequence encodes CASSYSTGGTQYF.

V and J are TRBV2 and TRBJ2-7, with a tentative D call TRBD1 (6 bases). V dropped 10 bases and J dropped 4 bases, with 17 bases sitting between them. Germline V gene sequence: CDR1 SNHLY, CDR2 FYNNEI. This CDR3 is 13 amino acids long. Written as DNA, the CDR3 is TGTGCCACCGACAGGTCCATAATTTACGAGCAGTACTTC. Translating it yields CATDRSIIYEQYF.

This chain connects TRBV28 to TRBJ1-1, with TRBD1 matching over 7 bases. With 6 bases clipped from V and 0 bases from J, the junction kept 4 bases outside the gene matches. The germline CDR1 and CDR2 sequences are MDHEN and SYDVKM. There are 14 residues in the CDR3. The CDR3 sequence: CASRKTGMNTEAFF. The CDR3 DNA is TGTGCCAGCAGAAAGACAGGGATGAACACTGAAGCTTTCTTT.

The chain is built from TRBV13 and TRBJ2-1; TRBD2 matches at 9 bases. Germline CDR1 and CDR2: PRHDT and FYEKMQ (reference sequence). The CDR3 covers 14 residues. J lost 9 bases, V lost 3 bases, and 6 bases had no gene match. DNA for the CDR3: TGTGCCAGCAGCTTCGGCGGGAGGGCCGGTGAGCAGTTCTTC. Translation gives CASSFGGRAGEQFF.

The chain links TRBV2 to TRBJ2-1; D gene uncertain. CDR3 size: 15 residues. Germline V gives CDR1 SNHLY, CDR2 FYNNEI. Trimming removed 4 bases from V and 4 bases from J, with 14 bases in between. The CDR3 here is CASSGSLENYNEQFF. CDR3 DNA sequence: TGTGCCAGCAGTGGGAGTTTGGAGAATTACAATGAGCAGTTCTTC.

The rearrangement joins TRBV7-2 to TRBJ2-7, with D possibly being TRBD2 (5 bases). CDR1 and CDR2 (germline): SGHTA, FQGNSA. This CDR3 has 15 amino acids. Trimming pared 1 base from V and 3 bases from J, leaving 13 bases between. As DNA, the CDR3 is TGTGCCAGCAGCTTAGGCAGAGCGGCTGTCTACGAGCAGTACTTC. Protein: CASSLGRAAVYEQYF.

The V call is TRBV28, the J call TRBJ2-7; unclear D gene. This CDR3 is 13 amino acids long. Per germline, CDR1 MDHEN and CDR2 SYDVKM. V was pared by 2 bases and J by 3 bases, with 8 bases between. The CDR3 protein is CASSLTINYEQYF. The CDR3 DNA sequence: TGTGCCAGCAGTTTAACCATCAACTACGAGCAGTACTTC.

The chain combines TRBV5-5 with TRBJ1-5; the D gene is possibly TRBD1 (5 bases). The CDR3 contains 15 residues. With 1 base removed from V and 2 bases from J, the gap between germline ends came to 10 bases. Germline V lookup: CDR1 SGHKS, CDR2 YYEKEE (reference sequence). Here the CDR3 reads CASSLIGAGNQPQHF. The CDR3, as DNA: TGTGCCAGCAGCTTGATAGGGGCAGGCAATCAGCCCCAGCATTTT.

The J gene is TRBJ2-3, the V gene TRBV7-9, with D maybe TRBD2 (5 bases). The germline CDR1 and CDR2 sequences are SEHNR and FQNEAQ (reference sequence). The CDR3 spans 16 residues. V lost 6 bases and J 3 bases, leaving 19 bases between the germline ends. CDR3 in DNA: TGTGCCAGCAGGCCGACACCACGGGGAAGTACAGATACGCAGTATTTT. Its protein product is CASRPTPRGSTDTQYF.

This sequence joins TRBV7-9 and TRBJ2-7; D possibly corresponds to TRBD2 (5 bases). The V gene lost 8 bases and the J gene lost 3 bases, with 17 bases spanning the gap. The CDR3 has 14 residues. The germline V gene encodes CDR1 SEHNR and CDR2 FQNEAQ (reference sequence). CDR3 sequence: CASGLALAHYEQYF. The CDR3 DNA sequence: TGTGCCAGCGGGTTAGCTCTAGCCCACTACGAGCAGTACTTC.

This clone has more than one count but fewer than ten. The genes are TRBV25-1 and TRBJ1-2; D is undetermined. The CDR3 totals 10 residues. Germline CDR1 reads MGHDK; CDR2 reads SYGVNS. V was pared by 3 bases and J by 7 bases, with 3 bases between. In DNA, the CDR3 is TGTGCCAGCAGTGAGGGTGGCTACACCTTC. Translating it yields CASSEGGYTF.

The V gene is TRBV19, the J gene TRBJ2-2, with D possibly being TRBD2 (6 bases). The CDR3 contains 15 residues. The V gene's germline CDR1 is LNHDA and CDR2 SQIVND (reference sequence). Trimming shortened V by 6 bases and J by 0 bases, and 11 bases separated the two germline ends. CDR3 in amino acids: CASRLGLTNTGELFF. In DNA form, the CDR3 reads TGTGCCAGTAGGCTGGGACTCACGAACACCGGGGAGCTGTTTTTT.

The chain combines TRBV27 with TRBJ2-3; 9 bases line up with TRBD2. The J segment lost 0 bases and the V segment lost 5 bases, leaving 6 bases of the junction unmatched. The germline V gene has CDR1 MNHEY and CDR2 SMNVEV (reference sequence). The CDR3 is 16 amino acids. The CDR3 sequence is CASSLRLAESTDTQYF. CDR3 nucleotide sequence: TGTGCCAGCAGTCTCCGACTAGCGGAGAGCACAGATACGCAGTATTTT.